Below, 9 T cell receptor beta chains from the same sample are listed, as sequenced in a study of OX40 agonist ivuxolimab in advanced cancers. This table comes from immunoSEQ multiplex PCR, and its TCRdb copy is limited to in-frame clones, with some not included. This sample has under 55,000 clones, with about 86% found just once. The sample consisted of CD4+ or CD8+ T cells sorted from blood, taken in a trial of the OX40 agonist ivuxolimab. The receptors come from an adult with an advanced solid tumor such as melanoma, head and neck, liver or kidney cancer.

On this clone itself: The junction does not match germline at one end; this may be a read error. This rearrangement joins TRBV10-2 to TRBJ1-1; tentative D call: TRBD1 (6 bases). The length of the CDR3 is 14 residues. The V gene's germline CDR1 is WSHSY and CDR2 SAAADI. The CDR3 here is CASGESTGGRRAFF. CDR3 nucleotides: TGCGCCAGCGGTGAGTCGACAGGAGGGAGACGAGCTTTCTTT.

This chain joins TRBV7-3 and TRBJ2-2; TRBD1 matches at 8 bases. The CDR3 is 14 amino acids. Germline values: CDR1 SGHTA, CDR2 FQGTGA. J was trimmed by 7 bases and V by 6 bases; bases with no gene match: 7. DNA of the CDR3: TGTGCCAGCAGGCCACAGGGGGACGGCGGGGAGCTGTTTTTT. Protein product: CASRPQGDGGELFF.

The chain employs TRBV7-9 and TRBJ1-5; D ambiguous. The CDR3 covers 13 residues. Germline V gene lookup returns CDR1 SEHNR and CDR2 FQNEAQ (reference sequence). V lost 3 bases, J lost 8 bases, and 11 bases lay in between. The DNA for the CDR3 is TGTGCCAGCAGCTTGTACAACCGTGAGCCCCAGCATTTT. This encodes CASSLYNREPQHF.

The genes are TRBV5-1 and TRBJ1-3; 7 positions agree with TRBD1. Germline V gene data show CDR1 as SGHRS and CDR2 as YFSETQ. The CDR3 extends over 16 amino acids. The V gene end was trimmed by 0 bases and the J gene end by 5 bases; junction bases not matched to a gene: 8. CDR3 DNA: TGCGCCAGCAGCTTGGCTACAGGGGCGGGAAGAAACACCATATATTTT. The encoded protein is CASSLATGAGRNTIYF.

The chain recombines TRBV6-1 with TRBJ2-7, with 8 bases that match TRBD1. The junction had 11 bases not matched to a gene; V was cut back by 3 bases and J by 4 bases. The CDR3 spans 16 residues. Germline CDR1 is MNHNS and CDR2 is SASEGT. DNA for the CDR3: TGTGCCAGCAGTGAGCAGTCGGGACAGGCCGTTTACGAGCAGTACTTC. Amino acids: CASSEQSGQAVYEQYF.

The CDR3 loop reads CASSQGTGLPYGYTF. The CDR3 DNA reads as TGCGCCAGCAGCCAAGGGACAGGGCTCCCCTATGGCTACACCTTC. This chain connects TRBV4-1 to TRBJ1-2; TRBD1 agrees at 8 bases. Germline trimming cut 1 base from V and 4 bases from J; bases unmatched to any gene: 5. The CDR3 length is 15 residues. Germline CDR1 and CDR2: MGHRA and YSYEKL.

The CDR3 is CASSLVWQAYGYTF. CDR3 DNA: TGTGCCAGCAGCTTAGTATGGCAGGCCTATGGCTACACCTTC. The J gene is TRBJ1-2, the V gene TRBV7-9; D remains unclear. CDR3 size: 14 residues. V dropped 1 base and J dropped 4 bases, with 10 bases sitting between them. Germline V gene sequence: CDR1 SEHNR, CDR2 FQNEAQ (reference sequence).

The genes are TRBV5-6 and TRBJ1-1; D unclear. Trimming shortened V by 0 bases and J by 1 base, and 7 bases separated the two germline ends. The CDR3 is 14 amino acids. Germline-derived CDR1 and CDR2 are SGHDT and YYEEEE. This CDR3 reads CASSLGQTNTEAFF. The CDR3 DNA sequence: TGTGCCAGCAGCTTGGGGCAGACGAACACTGAAGCTTTCTTT.

The chain employs TRBV5-1 and TRBJ2-1; D uncertain. The ends were cut back, 0 bases at V and 2 bases at J, with 9 bases in the middle. The CDR3 is 15 amino acids. Germline assignment: CDR1 SGHRS and CDR2 YFSETQ. The DNA of the CDR3 is TGCGCCAGCAGCTTGGAAGTTTTGACCTACAATGAGCAGTTCTTC. As protein: CASSLEVLTYNEQFF. Full variable domain (missing parts from reference TRBV5-1 and TRBJ2-1): KAGVTQTPRYLIKTRGQQVTLSCSPISGHRSVSWYQQTPGQGLQFLFEYFSETQRNKGNFPGRFSGRQFSNSRSEMNVSTLELGDSALYLCASSLEVLTYNEQFFGPGTRLTVL.